A selection of T cell receptor beta chains follows, all from one sample in a study of control samples from healthy donors and cancer patients. Sequenced by immunoSEQ multiplex PCR; TCRdb stores in-frame clones only, minus some. The table has over 100,000 clones, 80% to 95% seen once. The sequenced material came from blood. The receptors shown here come from a man between 35 and 55 years old in good health. CDR3s include the opening cysteine and the closing phenylalanine or tryptophan. The D gene is left open where the match is weak. Rows give clone size only sometimes, using once, few, many, or a class for an expanded clone.

j_call v_call clone_size d_call cdr3_aa cdr3_nt
TRBJ1-4 TRBV5-6 . TRBD1 CASSQTGDREKLFF TGTGCCAGCAGTCAGACAGGGGATCGGGAAAAACTGTTTTTT
TRBJ2-2 TRBV5-8 . . CASSLEGRYTGELFF TGTGCCAGCAGCTTGGAAGGGCGGTACACCGGGGAGCTGTTTTTT
TRBJ2-1 TRBV19 . . CASSIRWTITSSYNEQFF TGTGCCAGTAGTATAAGATGGACTATAACGAGCTCCTACAATGAGCAGTTCTTC
TRBJ1-6 TRBV29-1 . TRBD1 CSVDWTGDSPLHF TGCAGCGTTGATTGGACAGGAGATTCACCCCTCCACTTT
TRBJ1-3 TRBV5-8 . . CASSTLRTGGNTIYF TGTGCCAGCAGCACGCTGCGGACTGGTGGAAACACCATATATTTT
TRBJ2-1 TRBV19 . . CASTRYNEQFF TGTGCCAGTACTCGGTACAATGAGCAGTTCTTC
TRBJ1-5 TRBV19 . . CASSNNQGFGQPQHF TGTGCCAGTAGTAACAACCAGGGTTTCGGGCAGCCCCAGCATTTT
TRBJ2-5 TRBV30 . . CAWSGKETQYF TGTGCCTGGAGTGGGAAAGAGACCCAGTACTTC
TRBJ1-2 TRBV24-1 . TRBD1 CATSEGTGTNYGYTF TGTGCCACCAGTGAGGGGACAGGGACAAACTATGGCTACACCTTC
TRBJ1-2 TRBV12-5 . . CASGLYRPNYGYTF TGTGCTAGTGGTTTATACAGGCCTAACTATGGCTACACCTTC
TRBJ2-5 TRBV30 . TRBD1 CAWSVRDSQETQYF TGTGCCTGGAGCGTCCGGGACAGCCAAGAGACCCAGTACTTC
TRBJ1-2 TRBV30 . TRBD1 CAWSTGQVYGYTF TGTGCCTGGAGCACCGGACAGGTCTATGGCTACACCTTC
TRBJ1-1 TRBV7-9 . TRBD1 CASSFDRGYTEAFF TGTGCCAGCAGCTTTGACAGGGGGTACACTGAAGCTTTCTTT
TRBJ1-4 TRBV10-3 . TRBD1 CAISPGQGLPNEKLFF TGTGCCATCAGCCCGGGACAGGGCCTCCCTAATGAAAAACTGTTTTTT
TRBJ1-5 TRBV18 once . CASSPVGVHSNQPQHF TGTGCCAGCTCACCGGTCGGGGTCCATAGCAATCAGCCCCAGCATTTT
TRBJ2-7 TRBV6-5 . . CASSSTGNSYEQYF TGTGCCAGCAGTTCCACAGGGAACTCCTACGAGCAGTACTTC
TRBJ2-3 TRBV12-3/TRBV12-4 . . CASSSRFPDTQYF TGTGCCAGCAGTTCCCGTTTCCCGGATACGCAGTATTTT
TRBJ1-1 TRBV18 . . CASSPKGEAFF TGTGCCAGCTCACCGAAGGGTGAAGCTTTCTTT
TRBJ2-2 TRBV19 . TRBD1 CATQGVETGELFF TGTGCCACACAGGGGGTTGAAACCGGGGAGCTGTTTTTT
TRBJ2-1 TRBV7-8 . TRBD2 CASRRLAGGPGEQFF TGTGCCAGCAGGCGACTAGCGGGGGGGCCCGGTGAGCAGTTCTTC
TRBJ1-1 TRBV7-9 . . CASSIVGTEAFF TGTGCCAGCAGCATAGTGGGCACTGAAGCTTTCTTT
TRBJ1-6 TRBV5-1 . TRBD1 CASSSGTDTSPLHF TGCGCCAGCAGCTCAGGGACAGACACTTCACCCCTCCACTTT
TRBJ1-3 TRBV27 . . CASRFRSGNTIYF TGTGCCAGCCGGTTCCGCTCTGGAAACACCATATATTTT
TRBJ1-2 TRBV19 once . CASSYTPPGVGIYGYTF TGTGCCAGTAGCTACACCCCCCCGGGGGTCGGTATCTATGGCTACACCTTC
TRBJ2-1 TRBV9 . TRBD2 CASSVGGGNNEQFF TGTGCCAGCAGCGTAGGCGGGGGTAACAATGAGCAGTTCTTC
TRBJ1-4 TRBV18 . . CASSPRRPEKLFF TGTGCCAGCTCACCACGGCGGCCGGAAAAACTGTTTTTT
TRBJ1-5 TRBV5-8 . . CASSLIYQPQHF TGTGCCAGCAGCTTGATTTATCAGCCCCAGCATTTT
TRBJ1-1 TRBV13 . . CASSSVNTEAFF TGTGCCAGCAGCTCGGTGAACACTGAAGCTTTCTTT
TRBJ2-3 TRBV10-3 once TRBD2 CAISEVGGTMVADTQYF TGTGCCATCAGTGAGGTGGGGGGGACCATGGTCGCAGATACGCAGTATTTT
TRBJ1-3 TRBV27 . . CASSLLSGGANTIYF TGTGCCAGCAGTTTACTGTCCGGGGGGGCGAACACCATATATTTT
TRBJ2-1 TRBV5-4 few TRBD1 CASSLGFRGQGNEQFF TGTGCCAGCAGCTTGGGGTTCAGGGGGCAGGGAAATGAGCAGTTCTTC
TRBJ1-2 TRBV19 . . CASKTANYGYTF TGTGCCAGTAAGACAGCGAACTATGGCTACACCTTC
TRBJ2-7 TRBV15 few . CATSSIASYEQYF TGTGCCACCAGCAGCATCGCGAGCTACGAGCAGTACTTC
TRBJ1-6 TRBV5-1 once TRBD1 CASSVTGDNGSPLHF TGCGCCAGCAGCGTAACAGGGGATAATGGTTCACCCCTCCACTTT
TRBJ2-7 TRBV10-2 once . CASSESSGSSYEQYF TGCGCCAGCAGTGAGTCGTCCGGGAGCTCCTACGAGCAGTACTTC
TRBJ2-5 TRBV5-1 . . CASSLEATGQETQYF TGCGCCAGCAGCTTGGAGGCTACAGGGCAAGAGACCCAGTACTTC
TRBJ2-7 TRBV7-2 . TRBD2 CASSQLGGAGYEQYF TGTGCCAGCAGCCAACTCGGGGGGGCCGGATACGAGCAGTACTTC
TRBJ2-2 TRBV6-5 few . CASSYDSGTGELFF TGTGCCAGCAGTTACGATAGTGGCACCGGGGAGCTGTTTTTT
TRBJ1-4 TRBV5-4 . . CASSLGTESEKLFF TGTGCCAGCAGCTTGGGGACAGAAAGTGAAAAACTGTTTTTT
TRBJ2-3 TRBV5-1 . . CASSSEGPGWDTQYF TGCGCCAGCAGCTCCGAGGGCCCCGGGTGGGATACGCAGTATTTT
TRBJ2-7 TRBV2 once . CASALFSYEQYF TGTGCCAGCGCACTATTCTCCTACGAGCAGTACTTC